The 15 T cell receptor beta chains given below trace back to one sample, sequenced in a study of memory CD4+ T cells and cytomegalovirus serostatus. Single viable CD3+CD4+CD8-CD45RO+ cells were sorted as the memory CD4+ T cells. Clones were sequenced by immunoSEQ multiplex PCR, and TCRdb holds only the in-frame ones, with some missing. The table lists about 92,000 clones, 80% of them singletons. Sequencing was carried out using memory CD4+ T cells from blood. The source of these receptors is an adult in good health and CMV-seropositive.

The chain is built from TRBV30 and TRBJ1-5, with TRBD1 matching over 8 bases. Germline V lookup: CDR1 GTSNPN, CDR2 SVGIG (reference sequence). This CDR3 contains 13 residues. Losses at the gene ends were 8 bases for V and 0 bases for J; bases not matched to a gene: 3. The CDR3 DNA reads as TGTGCCGGGGGACAGGATAGCAATCAGCCCCAGCATTTT. Translating gives CAGGQDSNQPQHF. The variable domain in full, completed from reference TRBV30 and TRBJ1-5, reads SQTIHQWPATLVQPVGSPLSLECTVEGTSNPNLYWYRQAAGRGLQLLFYSVGIGQISSEVPQNLSASRPQDRQFILSSKKLLLSDSGFYLCAGGQDSNQPQHFGDGTRLSIL.

The chain carries TRBV19 and TRBJ2-1, with TRBD2 matching over 11 bases. Germline V gene data show CDR1 as LNHDA and CDR2 as SQIVND (reference sequence). CDR3 length equals 15 residues. V dropped 6 bases and J dropped 7; count of bases not matched to a gene: 8. The CDR3 DNA is TGTGCCAGTAGCGTAGCGGGAGGGCCGGGGAATGAGCAGTTCTTC. This sequence encodes CASSVAGGPGNEQFF. Full variable domain (rest looked up from reference TRBV19 and TRBJ2-1): DGGITQSPKYLFRKEGQNVTLSCEQNLNHDAMYWYRQDPGQGLRLIYYSQIVNDFQKGDIAEGYSVSREKKESFPLTVTSAQKNPTAFYLCASSVAGGPGNEQFFGPGTRLTVL.

This sequence joins TRBV27 and TRBJ2-2, with D unresolved. Germline CDR1 MNHEY, CDR2 SMNVEV (reference sequence). Trimming cost V 1 base and J 2 bases, with 2 bases left between them. The CDR3 loop spans 13 amino acids. The CDR3 region is CASSLYNTGELFF. The CDR3 region has the DNA TGTGCCAGCAGTTTATATAACACCGGGGAGCTGTTTTTT.

The CDR3 nucleotides read TGTGCCAGCATCCGGGGGGCCGACTACAATGAGCAGTTCTTC. Protein sequence: CASIRGADYNEQFF. The chain couples TRBV7-2 to TRBJ2-1; a weak D match, TRBD2 (7 bases). The CDR3 consists of 14 residues. CDR1 and CDR2 from the germline V gene are SGHTA and FQGNSA. V shed 7 bases and J shed 3 bases, with 13 bases lying between them.

The gene calls are TRBV28 and TRBJ1-5; weak D call: TRBD1 (6 bases). The germline CDR1 and CDR2 sequences are MDHEN and SYDVKM. V shed 2 bases and J shed 5 bases, with 10 bases lying between them. The length of the CDR3 is 14 residues. The CDR3: CASSLPTGYQPQHF. The CDR3 DNA reads as TGTGCCAGCAGTTTACCGACAGGTTATCAGCCCCAGCATTTT.

This chain links TRBV6-5 with TRBJ2-7, with TRBD1 as a possible D gene (6 bases). The CDR3 spans 16 residues. Germline V gene data show CDR1 as MNHEY and CDR2 as SVGAGI. The V gene lost 2 bases and the J gene lost 4 bases, with 18 bases spanning the gap. The CDR3, as DNA: TGTGCCAGCAGTTACGGTCAACCAGGGGTCGGGTACGAGCAGTACTTC. It specifies CASSYGQPGVGYEQYF.

This rearrangement joins TRBV28 to TRBJ2-7; 7 nucleotides align to TRBD2. The V and J ends lost 6 bases and 4 bases, in that order; junction bases with no gene match: 9. In germline, CDR1 is MDHEN, CDR2 SYDVKM. The CDR3 contains 14 residues. The CDR3 DNA follows: TGTGCCAGCAGGCCCAGGGAGGGCTTGTACGAGCAGTACTTC. This codes for CASRPREGLYEQYF.

This clone was seen once. The DNA for the CDR3 is TGTGCCAGCAGTTCCCCCAGCCGGATATCCTACGAGCAGTACTTC. It codes for CASSSPSRISYEQYF. The chain employs TRBV28 and TRBJ2-7; D remains unclear. Germline CDR1 MDHEN, CDR2 SYDVKM. The germline V and J ends were trimmed by 4 bases and 1 base, with 14 bases remaining between them. The CDR3 extends over 15 amino acids. Supplemented by reference TRBV28 and TRBJ2-7, the full variable domain reads DVKVTQSSRYLVKRTGEKVFLECVQDMDHENMFWYRQDPGLGLRLIYFSYDVKMKEKGDIPEGYSVSREKKERFSLILESASTNQTSMYLCASSSPSRISYEQYFGPGTRLTVT.

This clone was observed once. DNA of the CDR3: TGTGCCTGGAGTGGCAGGGGTGGCGAGCAGTACTTC. This encodes CAWSGRGGEQYF. The chain carries TRBV30 and TRBJ2-7; possible D gene TRBD1, 6 bases. Germline-derived CDR1 and CDR2 are GTSNPN and SVGIG (reference sequence). CDR3 length equals 12 residues. V was shortened by 1 base and J by 6 bases, with 10 bases between the two germline ends.

The chain is built from TRBV11-2 and TRBJ2-1; 11 nucleotides align to TRBD2. There are 15 residues in the CDR3. Germline V gene data show CDR1 as SGHAT and CDR2 as FQNNGV. V was pared by 6 bases and J by 6 bases, with 7 bases of the junction left unmatched. CDR3 protein: CASSLSGRVLNEQFF. CDR3 bases: TGTGCCAGCAGTCTTAGCGGGAGGGTCCTCAATGAGCAGTTCTTC.

The chain has TRBV11-1 and TRBJ1-4, with a tentative D call TRBD1 (5 bases). The CDR3 runs 14 residues. The V end was cut by 5 bases, the J end by 8 bases, with 15 bases between. Germline lookup yields CDR1 SGHAT and CDR2 FQDESV (reference sequence). The CDR3 nucleotides are TGTGCCAGCAGCAATCGAGGGACTGAAGAAAAACTGTTTTTT. Amino acids: CASSNRGTEEKLFF.

This rearrangement joins TRBV6-1 to TRBJ2-3, with 11 bases matching TRBD1. The junction had 3 bases not matched to a gene; V was cut back by 6 bases and J by 1 base. CDR1 and CDR2 (germline): MNHNS, SASEGT. There are 15 residues in the CDR3. CDR3 protein: CASRGTGGRTDTQYF. DNA for the CDR3: TGTGCCAGCAGGGGGACAGGGGGGCGCACAGATACGCAGTATTTT.

The chain carries TRBV5-1 and TRBJ2-5; either TRBD1 or TRBD2 may fit D (5 bases each). V lost 1 base, J lost 5 bases, and 12 bases lay in between. Germline CDR1 SGHRS, CDR2 YFSETQ. This CDR3 is built from 14 residues. The CDR3 nucleotides read TGCGCCAGCAGCTTGCGGCAGGGCGGGGAGACCCAGTACTTC. Residues: CASSLRQGGETQYF.

CDR3 sequence reads: CASSFWPSGRNEQFF. CDR3 sequence (DNA): TGTGCCAGCAGCTTTTGGCCTAGCGGGAGAAATGAGCAGTTCTTC. The chain couples TRBV7-9 to TRBJ2-1, with 10 bases fitting TRBD2. The length of the CDR3 is 15 residues. In germline, CDR1 is SEHNR, CDR2 FQNEAQ (reference sequence). The J segment lost 7 bases and the V segment lost 3 bases, leaving 6 bases of the junction unmatched.

This chain links TRBV7-9 with TRBJ1-1; D may be TRBD1 (5 bases). The CDR3 is 15 amino acids. The germline V gene has CDR1 SEHNR and CDR2 FQNEAQ (reference sequence). The V and J ends lost 5 bases and 1 base respectively, with 14 bases between them. This CDR3 reads CASSTRDRPNTEAFF. The CDR3 region has the DNA TGTGCCAGCAGCACCCGCGACAGACCGAACACTGAAGCTTTCTTT.